The 12 T cell receptor beta chains below were found in one sample sequenced in a study of long-term antiretroviral therapy in people with HIV. Survey-level resolution applied to immunoSEQ assay v3.0. The assay was immunoSEQ multiplex PCR, and TCRdb's table has in-frame clones only and misses some. The sample includes some 25,000 clones, over 80% of them seen just once. Sequencing used unsorted PBMCs, obtained roughly 4.5 years after starting antiretroviral therapy. Receptors originate from a man aged 25 to 45 with HIV.

The chain couples TRBV7-2 to TRBJ2-1; 9 bases agree with TRBD1. CDR3 length: 14 amino acids. Germline V gene sequence: CDR1 SGHTA, CDR2 FQGNSA. The V and J ends lost 5 bases and 8 bases, in that order; junction bases with no gene match: 7. The CDR3 is CASSLRRTGDEQFF. CDR3 in DNA: TGTGCCAGCAGCCTACGCCGGACAGGGGATGAGCAGTTCTTC.

The chain recombines TRBV7-2 with TRBJ2-2; 10 bases agree with TRBD2. The CDR3 extends over 16 amino acids. Germline CDR1 and CDR2: SGHTA and FQGNSA. Losses at the gene ends were 7 bases for V and 3 bases for J; bases not matched to a gene: 8. In DNA form, the CDR3 reads TGTGCCAGCACCGGCAACCTAGCGGGAGACACCGGGGAGCTGTTTTTT. It specifies CASTGNLAGDTGELFF.

The V call is TRBV30, the J call TRBJ2-1; possibly TRBD1 or TRBD2 for D (5 bases each). The length of the CDR3 is 15 residues. The germline V gene encodes CDR1 GTSNPN and CDR2 SVGIG (reference sequence). Trimming stripped 8 bases from V and 3 bases from J, with 20 bases between. In DNA form, the CDR3 reads TGTGCCGGGGGTATGCACGGAGGTAACTACAATGAGCAGTTCTTC. It translates to CAGGMHGGNYNEQFF.

The chain recombines TRBV19 with TRBJ1-2, with 7 bases identical to TRBD1. The CDR3 sequence is 14 residues long. Unmatched junction bases numbered 13, after V lost 7 bases and J lost 8 bases. Germline V gives CDR1 LNHDA, CDR2 SQIVND (reference sequence). CDR3 protein: CASKSDRERWGYTF. CDR3 nucleotide sequence: TGTGCCAGTAAGTCCGACAGGGAACGATGGGGCTACACCTTC.

The V gene is TRBV6-6, the J gene TRBJ2-1, with 9 bases that match TRBD2. The CDR3 is 16 residues long. V lost 2 bases and J lost 7; bases outside the gene matches: 9. CDR1 and CDR2 from the germline V gene are MNHNY and SVGAGI (reference sequence). CDR3: CASSYKGLAGMNEQFF. As DNA, the CDR3 is TGTGCCAGCAGTTACAAGGGGCTAGCGGGAATGAATGAGCAGTTCTTC.

The CDR3 spells CASSLYSGALDEQFF. The CDR3, as DNA: TGCGCCAGCAGCTTGTATAGCGGTGCCCTGGATGAGCAGTTCTTC. The V call is TRBV5-1, the J call TRBJ2-1, with D possibly matching TRBD2 (6 bases). V was cut by 1 base and J by 8 bases, with 16 bases left in between. The germline V gene encodes CDR1 SGHRS and CDR2 YFSETQ. The CDR3 loop spans 15 amino acids. Full variable domain (rest looked up from reference TRBV5-1 and TRBJ2-1): KAGVTQTPRYLIKTRGQQVTLSCSPISGHRSVSWYQQTPGQGLQFLFEYFSETQRNKGNFPGRFSGRQFSNSRSEMNVSTLELGDSALYLCASSLYSGALDEQFFGPGTRLTVL.

The chain uses TRBV28 and TRBJ2-3; D possibly corresponds to TRBD1 (6 bases). V lost 6 bases, J lost 0 bases, and 19 bases lay in between. The germline V gene has CDR1 MDHEN and CDR2 SYDVKM. The CDR3 sequence is 17 residues long. CDR3 in amino acids: CASSTRHRDISTDTQYF. The CDR3 nucleotides are TGTGCCAGCAGCACCAGACACCGGGACATAAGCACAGATACGCAGTATTTT.

This clone was seen just once. The chain couples TRBV10-3 to TRBJ2-3; 9 bases match TRBD1. CDR3 size: 14 residues. Germline V gene data show CDR1 as ENHRY and CDR2 as SYGVKD. After removal of 11 bases from V and 4 bases from J, the junction contained 10 bases not matched to a gene. In DNA, the CDR3 is TGTGCCGGCGGACCCGGGACAGGGTCAGATACGCAGTATTTT. Translating it yields CAGGPGTGSDTQYF.

The rearrangement joins TRBV6-4 to TRBJ2-3; 7 bases are a match to TRBD2. The V and J ends lost 2 bases and 4 bases, in that order; junction bases with no gene match: 9. CDR3 length: 16 amino acids. From germline, CDR1 is MRHNA and CDR2 SNTAGT. Written as DNA, the CDR3 is TGTGCCAGCAGTGACCCTTCGGGAGGATGGCCAGATACGCAGTATTTT. Its protein is CASSDPSGGWPDTQYF.

The chain employs TRBV29-1 and TRBJ2-2; the D gene is possibly TRBD2 (5 bases). Trimming shortened V by 6 bases and J by 2 bases, and 10 bases separated the two germline ends. This CDR3 spans 13 amino acids. Germline V gene data show CDR1 as SQVTM and CDR2 as ANQGSEA. The DNA of the CDR3 is TGCAGCGTCGGCAGCGGAAACACCGGGGAGCTGTTTTTT. Its translation: CSVGSGNTGELFF.

The rearrangement links TRBV6-5 to TRBJ1-1, with D unclear. Per germline, CDR1 MNHEY and CDR2 SVGAGI. The CDR3 length is 14 residues. Trimming took off 2 bases at V and 4 bases at J, with 11 bases between the two ends. The CDR3: CASSYTSGSTEAFF. The CDR3 DNA reads as TGTGCCAGCAGTTACACTTCTGGAAGCACTGAAGCTTTCTTT.

The sample holds a few counts of this clone. The chain couples TRBV7-2 to TRBJ1-5; D gene ambiguous. The CDR3 is 13 residues long. With 5 bases removed from V and 2 bases from J, the gap between germline ends came to 7 bases. The germline gives CDR1 SGHTA, CDR2 FQGNSA. The CDR3 here is CASSPTRNQPQHF. CDR3 in DNA: TGTGCCAGCAGCCCCACCCGCAATCAGCCCCAGCATTTT. Filled out from reference TRBV7-2 and TRBJ1-5, the complete variable domain reads GAGVSQSPSNKVTEKGKDVELRCDPISGHTALYWYRQSLGQGLEFLIYFQGNSAPDKSGLPSDRFSAERTGGSVSTLTIQRTQQEDSAVYLCASSPTRNQPQHFGDGTRLSIL.